This TCR beta chain was sequenced for a study of T cell responses to AZD1222 COVID-19 vaccine. Regarding the study as a whole: Just a handful of AZD1222 recipients tested seropositive at baseline. After the peak T cell response, and only then, were repertoires sampled. Donors, mostly white British, included more females; clonal diversity was possibly underestimated.

This CDR3 spans 14 amino acids. Germline V lookup: CDR1 SNHLY, CDR2 FYNNEI. Losses at the gene ends were 5 bases for V and 6 bases for J; bases not matched to a gene: 9. Profiled with immunoSEQ multiplex PCR; TCRdb holds only in-frame clones, not every one. This table holds 80,000 or so clones, approximately 85% found once. A remark on this clone: Its antigen is not known.

This sample comprised peripheral blood, obtained 28 days after the second AZD1222 dose. The chain couples TRBV2 to TRBJ1-2; TRBD1 aligns across 7 bases. This clonotype was obtained from an adult who received the AZD1222 COVID-19 vaccine. The CDR3, as DNA: TGTGCCAGCAGTCCTCCCGACAGGGTGCATGGCTACACCTTC. Translating gives CASSPPDRVHGYTF.